These 11 T cell receptor beta chains were all obtained from the same sample, sequenced in a study of shared clonotypes between healthy human individuals. Clones were read by immunoSEQ multiplex PCR, and TCRdb kept only the in-frame ones, dropping some. The sample carries some 1.5 million clones, 95% to 99% recorded once. The source material was naive CD4+ T cells sorted from blood. Noted subset: CD45RA+ positively selected. The receptors shown here come from a man aged 25 to 40 in good health.

The CDR3 DNA reads TGCGCCAGCAGTCTACAGGGGTCCTTGGCGGGAGCTTCTTACAATGAGCAGTTCTTC. Its translation: CASSLQGSLAGASYNEQFF. The genes are TRBV10-2 and TRBJ2-1, with D perhaps given as TRBD1 or TRBD2 (7 bases each). The length of the CDR3 is 19 residues. Germline CDR1 WSHSY, CDR2 SAAADI. With 5 bases removed from V and 4 bases from J, the gap between germline ends came to 27 bases.

Details on this clone: Within the sample, other DNA sequences also encode this same CDR3. The chain is built from TRBV6-5 and TRBJ2-1; TRBD2 aligns across 14 bases. Germline values: CDR1 MNHEY, CDR2 SVGAGI. The CDR3 totals 15 residues. The V and J ends lost 5 bases and 9 bases, in that order; junction bases with no gene match: 6. The CDR3 DNA reads TGTGCCAGCAGTCCGACTAGCGGGAGGGCCGGTGAGCAGTTCTTC. Its translation is CASSPTSGRAGEQFF.

The chain has TRBV11-3 and TRBJ2-3; the D is unclear. This CDR3 comprises 14 residues. CDR1 is SGHNT, CDR2 YENEEA, per germline. Trimming pared 1 base from V and 0 bases from J, leaving 5 bases between. Here the CDR3 reads CASSLGVSTDTQYF. The CDR3 bases are TGTGCCAGCAGCTTAGGGGTGAGCACAGATACGCAGTATTTT.

Comment on this clone: Other DNA sequences in this specimen translate into the identical CDR3. The chain combines TRBV5-4 with TRBJ2-5, with 9 bases lining up with TRBD2. The trim removed 4 bases at V and 3 bases at J, leaving 7 bases unmatched. The CDR3 consists of 15 residues. Germline CDR1 reads SGHNT; CDR2 reads YYREEE (reference sequence). The CDR3 region is CASSLRLAGEETQYF. The CDR3 region has the DNA TGTGCCAGCAGCCTACGATTAGCGGGAGAAGAGACCCAGTACTTC.

This chain joins TRBV5-1 and TRBJ2-5; 11 bases match TRBD1. There are 15 residues in the CDR3. Losses at the gene ends were 3 bases for V and 5 bases for J; bases not matched to a gene: 6. Germline-derived CDR1 and CDR2 are SGHRS and YFSETQ. The CDR3 bases are TGCGCCAGCAGCTCCTCGGACAGGGGGCATGAGACCCAGTACTTC. Its protein product is CASSSSDRGHETQYF. Combining the CDR3 with reference TRBV5-1 and TRBJ2-5 gives the whole variable domain KAGVTQTPRYLIKTRGQQVTLSCSPISGHRSVSWYQQTPGQGLQFLFEYFSETQRNKGNFPGRFSGRQFSNSRSEMNVSTLELGDSALYLCASSSSDRGHETQYFGPGTRLLVL.

The table lists this clone with a count of one. The sample has other DNA sequences that encode this CDR3 too. This chain connects TRBV6-6 to TRBJ2-3; D is uncertain. Germline V CDR1 and CDR2: MNHNY, SVGAGI (reference sequence). This CDR3 comprises 12 residues. Trimming removed 6 bases from V and 4 bases from J, with 8 bases in between. The CDR3 reads CASSPIADTQYF. In DNA, the CDR3 is TGTGCCAGCAGCCCAATTGCAGATACGCAGTATTTT.

This clone showed up just a few times. This chain uses TRBV5-1 with TRBJ2-1; TRBD1 is a possible D gene (5 bases). This CDR3 has 14 amino acids. Trimming pared 0 bases from V and 5 bases from J, leaving 9 bases between. The germline V gene encodes CDR1 SGHRS and CDR2 YFSETQ. The CDR3 DNA sequence: TGCGCCAGCAGCTTGGAAGCAGGGCACAATGAGCAGTTCTTC. It codes for CASSLEAGHNEQFF.

Here the CDR3 reads CASFLHRAGGYTF. The CDR3 bases are TGTGCCAGTTTTCTTCACAGGGCCGGTGGCTACACCTTC. The rearrangement links TRBV19 to TRBJ1-2; maybe TRBD1 (6 bases). The CDR3 is 13 residues long. V dropped 8 bases and J dropped 7 bases, with 17 bases sitting between them. CDR1 LNHDA and CDR2 SQIVND come from the germline V gene (reference sequence).

The chain uses TRBV18 and TRBJ2-3; TRBD2 aligns across 7 bases. This CDR3 is 14 amino acids long. The germline V gene encodes CDR1 KGHSH and CDR2 LQKENI. V was pared by 2 bases and J by 6 bases, with 5 bases of the junction left unmatched. CDR3 region: CASSPAGVEDTQYF. The CDR3 DNA reads TGTGCCAGCTCACCAGCGGGAGTCGAGGATACGCAGTATTTT. The full variable domain, completed using reference TRBV18 and TRBJ2-3, is NAGVMQNPRHLVRRRGQEARLRCSPMKGHSHVYWYRQLPEEGLKFMVYLQKENIIDESGMPKERFSAEFPKEGPSILRIQQVVRGDSAAYFCASSPAGVEDTQYFGPGTRLTVL.

The chain carries TRBV28 and TRBJ2-4, with D unclear. The CDR3 spans 14 residues. Trimming removed 2 bases at V and 0 bases at J, with 5 bases between. The germline CDR1 and CDR2 sequences are MDHEN and SYDVKM. Here the CDR3 reads CASSLRVAKNIQYF. CDR3 DNA sequence: TGTGCCAGCAGTTTAAGGGTAGCCAAAAACATTCAGTACTTC.

The chain is built from TRBV5-1 and TRBJ2-7; 9 bases fit TRBD1. The V segment lost 6 bases and the J segment 4 bases; nucleotides outside the gene matches: 11. There are 15 residues in the CDR3. Looked up from germline, CDR1 is SGHRS and CDR2 is YFSETQ. The CDR3 bases are TGCGCCAGCACCATTCTACAGGGGGCAGGGTACGAGCAGTACTTC. Its protein product is CASTILQGAGYEQYF.